These T cell receptor beta chains were read from a single sample in a study of CD8 T cells in ankylosing spondylitis. TCRdb reprocessed the 5' RACE reads via MiXCR and lists one record per CDR3 protein. Seen here are about 750,000 distinct CDR3 sequences, roughly 19% observed once, and the top ten hold 15% to 20%. Material: blood, either unsorted or a sorted T cell fraction (not recorded which). The origin of the receptors is a male donor with ankylosing spondylitis. CDR3s include the opening cysteine and the closing phenylalanine or tryptophan.

V	J	CDR3
TRBV20-1	TRBJ1-6	CSARDLLVADLLNSPLHF
TRBV28	TRBJ2-7	CASSLPGTGNTQYF
TRBV28	TRBJ2-3	CASSLLWAQGSTDTQYF
TRBV29-1	TRBJ1-1	CSVVSGLTEAFF
TRBV12-3/TRBV12-4	TRBJ2-7	CASSPSTGSGEQYF
TRBV4-2	TRBJ2-7	CASSQDKGGTYEQYF
TRBV6-2/TRBV6-3	TRBJ2-1	CASRTGGREQFF
TRBV12-3/TRBV12-4	TRBJ2-7	CASTISLTSYEQYF
TRBV5-1	TRBJ2-7	CASSFDGSSYEQYF
TRBV20-1	TRBJ2-2	CSARGSGTGELFF
TRBV2	TRBJ2-5	CASSVNQETQYF
TRBV12-3/TRBV12-4	TRBJ2-7	CASTPEQGAYEQYF
TRBV9	TRBJ1-1	CASSVGQGWTEAFF
TRBV9	TRBJ2-7	CASSVSSETAYEQYF
TRBV11-2	TRBJ2-5	CASSSNRGQGETQYF
TRBV12-3/TRBV12-4	TRBJ1-3	CASSLTGTGGNTIYF
TRBV29-1	TRBJ2-1	CSVEGDWGLTYNEQFF
TRBV3-1	TRBJ1-2	CASLGARTGYTF
TRBV20-1	TRBJ1-1	CSARDIHRDVTEAFF
TRBV12-3/TRBV12-4	TRBJ2-3	CASSPEGDTQYF
TRBV29-1	TRBJ1-2	CSEWTANYGYTF
TRBV24-1	TRBJ2-3	CATSDSGTGGFRNTQYF
TRBV3-1	TRBJ1-5	CASSQGDRGFGQPQHF
TRBV28	TRBJ2-1	CASSETGGNNEQFF
TRBV2	TRBJ1-1	CASSDTWLGAFF
TRBV5-1	TRBJ1-5	CASSPQGANQPQHF
TRBV14	TRBJ2-3	CASSRVSRAYTDTQYF
TRBV11-2	TRBJ2-1	CASSLRGRGAGRLYNEQFF
TRBV12-3/TRBV12-4	TRBJ2-2	CASSSGTGTTGELFF
TRBV7-2	TRBJ2-2	CASIPSRGAAGELFF
TRBV6-1	TRBJ1-5	CASTLMGEGQPQHF
TRBV27	TRBJ2-7	CASSFEASGDEQYF
TRBV2	TRBJ2-5	CASSPNRGETQYF
TRBV20-1	TRBJ2-5	CSASAGLVQETQYF
TRBV10-3	TRBJ1-5	CAISEDGTPNQPQHF
TRBV5-1	TRBJ2-7	CASSWAGGYEQYF
TRBV24-1	TRBJ2-5	CATSGGVGETQYF
TRBV7-9	TRBJ2-1	CASNPSGSRGYNEQFF
TRBV9	TRBJ2-3	CASSVGLEGVRTDTQYF